This T cell receptor beta chain stems from a study of shared clonotypes between healthy human individuals. This CDR3 comprises 15 residues. V lost 8 bases and J 5 bases, leaving 18 bases between the germline ends. CDR1 is LNHDA, CDR2 SQIVND, per germline (reference sequence). CD45RO-negative cells were positively selected for CCR7, leaving out terminally differentiated effector memory CD45RA+ cells. Repertoires were generated with immunoSEQ multiplex PCR, while TCRdb's copy carries only in-frame clones and drops some. Among roughly 2 million clones listed, about 95% were seen once. The receptor's source is a man aged 18-30 years in good health. The rearrangement uses TRBV19 and TRBJ2-2; D is possibly TRBD1 or TRBD2 (6 bases each). The specimen was naive CD8+ T cells sorted from blood. CDR3 loop: CASQLPEGGTGELFF. The CDR3 DNA reads TGTGCCAGTCAGCTCCCGGAGGGGGGAACCGGGGAGCTGTTTTTT.